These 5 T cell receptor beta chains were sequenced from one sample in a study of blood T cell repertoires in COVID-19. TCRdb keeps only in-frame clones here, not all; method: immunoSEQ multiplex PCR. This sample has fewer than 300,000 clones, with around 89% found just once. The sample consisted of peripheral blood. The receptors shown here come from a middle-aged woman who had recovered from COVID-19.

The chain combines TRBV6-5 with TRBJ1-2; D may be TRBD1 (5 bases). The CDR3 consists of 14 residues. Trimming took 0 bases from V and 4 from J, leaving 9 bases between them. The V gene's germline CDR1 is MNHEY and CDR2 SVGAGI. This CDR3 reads CASSYSADIYGYTF. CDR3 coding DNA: TGTGCCAGCAGTTACTCGGCGGACATCTATGGCTACACCTTC.

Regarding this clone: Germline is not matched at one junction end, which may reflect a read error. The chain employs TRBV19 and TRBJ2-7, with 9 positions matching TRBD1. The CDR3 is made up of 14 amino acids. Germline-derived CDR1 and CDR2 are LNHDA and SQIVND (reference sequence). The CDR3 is CASSTGTGNGVGCF. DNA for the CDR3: TGTGCCAGTAGCACCGGGACAGGGAATGGAGTTGGTTGCTTC.

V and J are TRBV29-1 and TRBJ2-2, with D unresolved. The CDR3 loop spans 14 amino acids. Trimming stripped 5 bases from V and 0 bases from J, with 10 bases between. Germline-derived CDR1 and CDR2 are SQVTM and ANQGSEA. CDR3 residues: CSVPGPANTGELFF. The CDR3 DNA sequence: TGCAGCGTTCCGGGTCCCGCGAACACCGGGGAGCTGTTTTTT.

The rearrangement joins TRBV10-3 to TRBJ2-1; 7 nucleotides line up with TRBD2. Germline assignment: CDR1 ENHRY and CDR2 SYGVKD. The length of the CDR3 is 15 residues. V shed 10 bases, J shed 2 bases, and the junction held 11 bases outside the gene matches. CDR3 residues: CANSRGEPTYNEQFF. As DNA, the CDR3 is TGTGCCAACTCTCGGGGGGAGCCCACCTACAATGAGCAGTTCTTC.

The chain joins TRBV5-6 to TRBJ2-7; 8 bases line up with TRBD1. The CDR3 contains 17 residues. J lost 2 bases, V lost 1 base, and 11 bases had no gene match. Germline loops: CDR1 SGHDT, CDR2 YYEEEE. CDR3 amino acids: CASSLWGQGAPTYEQYF. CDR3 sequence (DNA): TGTGCCAGCAGCTTGTGGGGCCAGGGGGCTCCTACCTACGAGCAGTACTTC.